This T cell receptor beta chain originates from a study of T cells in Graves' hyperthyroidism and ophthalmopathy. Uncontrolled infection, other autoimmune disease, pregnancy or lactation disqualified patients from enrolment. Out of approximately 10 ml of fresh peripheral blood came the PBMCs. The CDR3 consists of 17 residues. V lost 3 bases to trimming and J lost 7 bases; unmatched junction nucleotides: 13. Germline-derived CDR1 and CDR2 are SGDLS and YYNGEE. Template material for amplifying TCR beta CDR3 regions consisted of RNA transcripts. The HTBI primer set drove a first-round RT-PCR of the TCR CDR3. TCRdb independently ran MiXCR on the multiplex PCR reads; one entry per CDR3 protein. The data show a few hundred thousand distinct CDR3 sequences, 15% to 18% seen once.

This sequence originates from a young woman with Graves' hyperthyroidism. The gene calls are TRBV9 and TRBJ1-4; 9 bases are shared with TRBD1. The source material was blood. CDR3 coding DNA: TGTGCCAGCAGCGGATGGGACAGGGACACAACATCTGAAAAACTGTTTTTT. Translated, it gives CASSGWDRDTTSEKLFF.